These T cell receptor beta chains were read from a single sample in a study of OX40 agonist ivuxolimab in advanced cancers. Libraries were prepared by immunoSEQ multiplex PCR; TCRdb keeps only in-frame clonotypes and omits some of them. The repertoire has under 75,000 clones, roughly 89% of them found once; the top ten carry 0.77%. This specimen was CD4+ or CD8+ T cells sorted from blood, taken in a trial of the OX40 agonist ivuxolimab. The receptors come from an adult with an advanced solid tumor such as melanoma, head and neck, liver or kidney cancer. The CDR3 runs from the conserved cysteine through the conserved F or W. The D gene is left open where the match is weak. Size tells how often a clone was seen (once, few, many) or the class of an expanded clone, and some rows leave it out.

>TRBV15|TRBD1|.|TRBJ1-2
CATRTGIDGYTF
TGTGCCACGCGGACAGGGATTGATGGCTACACCTTC
>TRBV6-6|.|.|TRBJ2-7
CASSWETGTSYEQYF
TGTGCCAGCAGTTGGGAGACAGGAACCTCCTACGAGCAGTACTTC
>TRBV5-1|.|.|TRBJ2-3
CASSLIYDTQYF
TGCGCCAGCAGCTTGATCTACGATACGCAGTATTTT
>TRBV6-5|.|.|TRBJ2-1
CASRELSSYNEQFF
TGTGCCAGCAGGGAGTTAAGCTCCTACAATGAGCAGTTCTTC
>TRBV5-5|.|.|TRBJ2-3
CASSSMDRSTDTQYF
TGTGCCAGCAGCTCAATGGACAGAAGCACAGATACGCAGTATTTT
>TRBV10-3|TRBD2|.|TRBJ2-7
CAISESPGLAGLDPTF
TGTGCCATCAGCGAATCCCCGGGACTAGCGGGTCTTGATCCCACATTC
>TRBV5-4|TRBD2|.|TRBJ2-3
CASSLRTSYTDTQYF
TGTGCCAGCAGCTTGCGGACTAGCTACACGGATACGCAGTATTTT
>TRBV19|.|few|TRBJ1-2
CASRDKGGYGYTF
TGTGCCAGTAGGGACAAAGGAGGCTATGGCTACACCTTC
>TRBV18|.|.|TRBJ1-4
CASSPISHAGPNEKLFF
TGTGCCAGCTCACCTATCTCCCACGCAGGGCCTAATGAAAAACTGTTTTTT
>TRBV9|.|.|TRBJ2-6
CASSVAGANVLTF
TGTGCCAGCAGCGTCGCTGGGGCCAACGTCCTGACTTTC
>TRBV18|.|.|TRBJ1-6
CASSLDSSSYNSPLHF
TGTGCCAGCTCACTCGACTCCAGCTCCTATAATTCACCCCTCCACTTT
>TRBV7-2|.|few|TRBJ2-7
CASSQTLGQSHEQYF
TGTGCCAGCAGCCAGACACTTGGACAGTCCCACGAGCAGTACTTC
>TRBV9|.|.|TRBJ1-3
CASSPLQGTFGNTIYF
TGTGCCAGCAGCCCATTACAGGGAACATTTGGAAACACCATATATTTT
>TRBV12-5|.|.|TRBJ1-5
CASGLGKNRDSNQPQHF
TGTGCTAGTGGTTTGGGCAAAAACAGGGATAGCAATCAGCCCCAGCATTTT
>TRBV7-7|.|once|TRBJ1-1
CASSLDLNTEAFF
TGTGCCAGCAGCTTAGACTTGAACACTGAAGCTTTCTTT
>TRBV29-1|TRBD1|.|TRBJ2-7
CSVETGSLREQYF
TGCAGCGTTGAGACAGGGAGTCTGCGGGAGCAGTACTTC
>TRBV6-5|TRBD1|.|TRBJ1-1
CASSQQGPNTEAFF
TGTGCCAGCAGCCAACAGGGGCCAAACACTGAAGCTTTCTTT
>TRBV9|.|.|TRBJ2-3
CASSAAPGLSTDTQYF
TGTGCCAGCAGCGCCGCCCCAGGCCTCAGCACAGATACGCAGTATTTT
>TRBV11-2|.|.|TRBJ1-2
CASSLSGVPGYTF
TGTGCCAGCAGCTTATCAGGGGTGCCTGGCTACACCTTC
>TRBV18|.|.|TRBJ2-5
CASSPGLGAETQYF
TGTGCCAGCTCACCGGGACTCGGCGCGGAGACCCAGTACTTC
>TRBV7-8|.|.|TRBJ1-5
CASSQQDNSNQPQHF
TGTGCCAGCAGCCAACAGGACAATAGCAATCAGCCCCAGCATTTT
>TRBV20-1|TRBD1|.|TRBJ1-1
CSAQGDGEAFF
TGCAGTGCTCAGGGGGACGGTGAAGCTTTCTTT
>TRBV9|TRBD2|.|TRBJ2-1
CASSVVGTSGAYNEQFF
TGTGCCAGCAGCGTAGTGGGGACTAGCGGGGCCTACAATGAGCAGTTCTTC
>TRBV9|TRBD2|.|TRBJ2-3
CASSVEVAGVETDTQYF
TGTGCCAGCAGCGTAGAGGTAGCGGGAGTAGAGACAGATACGCAGTATTTT
>TRBV7-2|.|once|TRBJ1-6
CASSLYVGQGNSPLHF
TGTGCCAGCAGCTTATACGTAGGGCAGGGGAATTCACCCCTCCACTTT
>TRBV25-1|TRBD1|.|TRBJ1-2
CASSVFGTGTYGYTF
TGTGCCAGCAGTGTCTTTGGGACAGGGACCTATGGCTACACCTTC
>TRBV13|TRBD1|once|TRBJ1-1
CASSLGTGGNTEAFF
TGTGCCAGCAGCTTAGGAACAGGGGGGAACACTGAAGCTTTCTTT
>TRBV19|.|.|TRBJ1-4
CASSSRGATNEKLFF
TGTGCCAGTAGTTCCCGTGGCGCAACTAATGAAAAACTGTTTTTT
>TRBV11-3|.|few|TRBJ2-1
CASSRRNYNEQFF
TGTGCCAGCAGCCGCCGGAACTACAATGAGCAGTTCTTC
>TRBV19|.|.|TRBJ1-4
CASSIRREEKLFF
TGTGCCAGTAGTATAAGGCGGGAAGAAAAACTGTTTTTT
>TRBV6-1|.|.|TRBJ2-2
CASKGYTNTGELFF
TGTGCCAGCAAAGGTTATACGAACACCGGGGAGCTGTTTTTT
>TRBV7-2|TRBD2|.|TRBJ2-1
CASTPPGGSYNEQFF
TGTGCCAGCACGCCCCCTGGCGGGAGCTACAATGAGCAGTTCTTC
>TRBV5-1|.|.|TRBJ2-5
CASSLLGGRETQYF
TGCGCCAGCAGCTTGTTGGGGGGGCGGGAGACCCAGTACTTC
>TRBV30|TRBD2|once|TRBJ2-3
CAWTSGGTDTQYF
TGTGCCTGGACAAGCGGGGGGACAGATACGCAGTATTTT
>TRBV10-2|.|.|TRBJ2-1
CASSLRIGEQFF
TGCGCCAGCAGTTTGAGGATAGGGGAGCAGTTCTTC
>TRBV2|TRBD1|.|TRBJ1-5
CASSRGTALQPQHF
TGTGCCAGCAGTCGTGGGACAGCCTTGCAGCCCCAGCATTTT
>TRBV5-4|.|.|TRBJ2-3
CASSLTSTDTQYF
TGTGCCAGCAGCTTGACTAGCACAGATACGCAGTATTTT
>TRBV7-6|TRBD2|.|TRBJ2-3
CASSPRLAGALTDTQYF
TGTGCCAGCAGCCCCCGACTAGCGGGGGCCCTCACAGATACGCAGTATTTT
>TRBV5-1|TRBD1|.|TRBJ2-1
CASSTGQANYNEQFF
TGCGCCAGCAGCACGGGACAGGCAAACTACAATGAGCAGTTCTTC
>TRBV5-1|.|.|TRBJ1-1
CASSSQGNTEAFF
TGCGCCAGCAGCTCCCAGGGGAACACTGAAGCTTTCTTT
>TRBV5-4|.|.|TRBJ2-2
CASSPSVGRGKAGELFF
TGTGCCAGCAGTCCCTCCGTCGGTCGGGGGAAAGCCGGGGAGCTGTTTTTT
>TRBV2|TRBD2|.|TRBJ2-1
CASCCRTSGYTALSYNEQFF
TGTGCCAGCTGTTGCCGGACTAGCGGATATACCGCCCTCTCCTACAATGAGCAGTTCTTC
>TRBV11-2|TRBD2|.|TRBJ2-3
CASSLAPAGGGDTQYF
TGTGCCAGCAGCTTAGCCCCAGCGGGAGGAGGAGATACGCAGTATTTT
>TRBV4-3|.|.|TRBJ1-1
CASSQLKDTEAFF
TGCGCCAGCAGCCAATTAAAGGACACTGAAGCTTTCTTT
>TRBV10-1|TRBD1|once|TRBJ2-3
CASSEAGGWDTQYF
TGCGCCAGCAGTGAGGCAGGGGGCTGGGATACGCAGTATTTT
>TRBV13|.|once|TRBJ1-1
CASSLRWGTEAFF
TGTGCCAGCAGCTTAAGGTGGGGCACTGAAGCTTTCTTT
>TRBV10-3|.|.|TRBJ2-3
CAISESLRTQYF
TGTGCCATCAGTGAGTCGTTGAGGACGCAGTATTTT